Each of the 13 T cell receptor beta chains below was sequenced from the same sample in a study of CD8 T cells in ankylosing spondylitis. TCRdb re-called the 5' RACE reads with MiXCR, one entry per CDR3 protein. The sample comprises over 95,000 distinct CDR3 sequences, about 7.7% of which are singletons, and 9.9% rests with the top ten. The specimen was blood, either unsorted or a sorted T cell fraction (not recorded which). These receptors came from a male donor with ankylosing spondylitis or in good health (not recorded which).

This clonotype was seen only a few times. This sequence joins TRBV7-2 and TRBJ2-5; 12 positions agree with TRBD2. Trimming at V came to 4 bases and at J to 2 bases, leaving 2 bases not matched to a gene. CDR3 length: 15 amino acids. Germline lookup yields CDR1 SGHTA and CDR2 FQGNSA. This chain's CDR3 is CASSSGLAGQETQYF. DNA for the CDR3: TGTGCCAGCAGCTCCGGACTAGCGGGGCAAGAGACCCAGTACTTC.

In its sample, this clonotype was seen many times. The rearrangement uses TRBV11-2 and TRBJ2-3; D uncertain. Trimming removed 2 bases from V and 2 bases from J, with 11 bases in between. Germline V gives CDR1 SGHAT, CDR2 FQNNGV. This CDR3 is built from 15 residues. Here the CDR3 DNA reads TGTGCCAGCAGCTTACAATTGGGATTCACAGATACGCAGTATTTT. Translated, it gives CASSLQLGFTDTQYF.

This clonotype was found many times. The chain is built from TRBV5-5 and TRBJ1-5; TRBD1 agrees at 7 bases. The CDR3 is 15 amino acids. From germline, CDR1 is SGHKS and CDR2 YYEKEE (reference sequence). J was trimmed by 3 bases and V by 3 bases; bases with no gene match: 6. The DNA for the CDR3 is TGTGCCAGCAGCTCGAGGACAGGATACAATCAGCCCCAGCATTTT. Its protein product is CASSSRTGYNQPQHF.

This clonotype was detected ten times or more. The genes are TRBV3-1 and TRBJ1-4; D is undetermined. With 1 base removed from V and 2 bases from J, the gap between germline ends came to 5 bases. This CDR3 region has 14 residues. Germline V gene data show CDR1 as LGHDT and CDR2 as YNNKEL (reference sequence). The CDR3 sequence is CASSQGVTNEKLFF. CDR3 nucleotides: TGTGCCAGCAGCCAAGGGGTCACTAATGAAAAACTGTTTTTT. The entire variable domain, with the rest obtained from reference TRBV3-1 and TRBJ1-4, is as follows: DTAVSQTPKYLVTQMGNDKSIKCEQNLGHDTMYWYKQDSKKFLKIMFSYNNKELIINETVPNRFSPKSPDKAHLNLHINSLELGDSAVYFCASSQGVTNEKLFFGSGTQLSVL.

This clonotype was seen repeatedly, ten times or more. The CDR3 DNA sequence: TGTGCCAGCAGCATCCATACTAGCACAGATACGCAGTATTTT. This gives the protein CASSIHTSTDTQYF. J is TRBJ2-3 and V is TRBV7-9; D remains ambiguous. The germline CDR1 and CDR2 sequences are SEHNR and FQNEAQ (reference sequence). V was cut by 5 bases and J by 0 bases, with 9 bases left in between. CDR3 length equals 14 residues.

This clonotype was recorded many times. In nucleotides, the CDR3 is TGTGCCAGCAGTTTCAGTGGGGCTTATGGCTACACCTTC. Amino acids: CASSFSGAYGYTF. This chain connects TRBV27 to TRBJ1-2, with a possible D match to TRBD1 (5 bases). Germline lookup yields CDR1 MNHEY and CDR2 SMNVEV (reference sequence). Deletions cut 3 bases from V and 5 bases from J, with 10 bases between. The CDR3 sequence is 13 residues long.

This clonotype was counted ten times or more. DNA for the CDR3: TGTGCCAGCAGTCTGATGACTAGCTCGGATACGCAGTATTTT. It encodes CASSLMTSSDTQYF. The chain uses TRBV12-3 or TRBV12-4 and TRBJ2-3; 7 bases agree with TRBD2. The CDR3 totals 14 residues. Trimming at V came to 5 bases and at J to 6 bases, leaving 8 bases not matched to a gene.

This clonotype was seen ten or more times. The chain joins TRBV2 to TRBJ1-6, with a weak D call TRBD1 (6 bases). V lost 10 bases, J lost 9 bases, and 16 bases lay in between. The CDR3 runs 13 residues. Germline loops: CDR1 SNHLY, CDR2 FYNNEI. CDR3 sequence (DNA): TGTGCCATCCTAAGGGACATCCGTTCACCCCTCCACTTT. Protein: CAILRDIRSPLHF.

This clonotype was found many times. The chain uses TRBV5-1 and TRBJ2-3, with D perhaps TRBD2 (6 bases). The CDR3 length is 14 residues. Trimming removed 8 bases at V and 3 bases at J, with 16 bases between. Germline V lookup: CDR1 SGHRS, CDR2 YFSETQ. CDR3 in DNA: TGCGCCAGTGAACGGGAGCGCGGTACAGATACGCAGTATTTT. Protein sequence: CASERERGTDTQYF.

This clonotype was found many times. DNA of the CDR3: TGTGCCAGCAGCTCTGGACTGACCTTCCAAGAGACCCAGTACTTC. Protein product: CASSSGLTFQETQYF. V gene TRBV7-9 combines with J gene TRBJ2-5; tentatively, D is TRBD2 (5 bases). CDR1 is SEHNR and CDR2 is FQNEAQ in the germline V gene (reference sequence). The CDR3 runs to 15 residues. V was trimmed by 4 bases and J by 1 base, leaving 13 bases between them.

This clonotype was seen repeatedly, ten times or more. The chain employs TRBV5-1 and TRBJ2-1; 7 positions match TRBD1. J was trimmed by 3 bases and V by 2 bases; bases with no gene match: 5. The CDR3 has 15 residues. From germline, CDR1 is SGHRS and CDR2 YFSETQ. The CDR3 loop reads CASSFDRDLYNEQFF. The DNA of the CDR3 is TGCGCCAGCAGCTTTGACAGGGACCTCTACAATGAGCAGTTCTTC.

With regard to this clonotype: A much more abundant neighbour one base away suggests this may be a read error. The chain recombines TRBV5-5 with TRBJ1-2; 8 nucleotides line up with TRBD1. The CDR3 covers 13 residues. The germline CDR1 and CDR2 sequences are SGHKS and YYEKEE (reference sequence). Here the CDR3 DNA reads TGTGCCAGCAGCGAGGGACAGGACTATGCCTACACCTTC. Protein product: CASSEGQDYAYTF.

This clonotype was detected many times. This chain joins TRBV4-3 and TRBJ2-3; D is perhaps TRBD1 or TRBD2 (6 bases each). Trimming stripped 0 bases from V and 4 bases from J, with 14 bases between. This CDR3 is built from 16 residues. Germline V lookup: CDR1 LGHNA, CDR2 YSLEER. The CDR3, as DNA: TGCGCCAGCAGCCAAGATCCCACGGGGGCCTCAGATACGCAGTATTTT. Its protein is CASSQDPTGASDTQYF.